These 22 T cell receptor beta chains came from one sample sequenced in a study of CD4 T cells in relation to SARS-CoV-2 and coronaviruses. These receptors are not linked to any known antigen. Generated by immunoSEQ multiplex PCR, the TCRdb table keeps only in-frame clones and is missing some. Of approximately 41,000 clones listed, around four fifths are singletons. Material for sequencing was memory CD4+ T cells from PBMCs, cultured in vitro. These receptors came from an adult with COVID-19.

The V gene is TRBV5-1, the J gene TRBJ2-7; 12 bases line up with TRBD2. Germline lookup yields CDR1 SGHRS and CDR2 YFSETQ. This CDR3 contains 16 residues. Unmatched junction bases numbered 3, after V lost 0 bases and J lost 2 bases. CDR3 nucleotides: TGCGCCAGCAGCTTGGATCTAGCGGGAGGGGCCTACGAGCAGTACTTC. The encoded protein is CASSLDLAGGAYEQYF. The entire variable domain, with the rest obtained from reference TRBV5-1 and TRBJ2-7, is as follows: KAGVTQTPRYLIKTRGQQVTLSCSPISGHRSVSWYQQTPGQGLQFLFEYFSETQRNKGNFPGRFSGRQFSNSRSEMNVSTLELGDSALYLCASSLDLAGGAYEQYFGPGTRLTVT.

This clone was counted a few times. The rearrangement joins TRBV4-1 to TRBJ1-3; no definite D call. Trimming cost V 9 bases and J 0 bases, with 15 bases left between them. The germline gives CDR1 MGHRA, CDR2 YSYEKL. This CDR3 has 15 amino acids. For the CDR3, the DNA is TGCGCCAGTACCCTCAGGTTCGGCTCTGGAAACACCATATATTTT. Its protein is CASTLRFGSGNTIYF.

This chain uses TRBV28 with TRBJ1-5; the D is unclear. Deletions cut 7 bases from V and 4 bases from J, with 14 bases between. The CDR3 covers 14 residues. Per the germline V gene, CDR1 is MDHEN and CDR2 is SYDVKM. The CDR3 nucleotides read TGTGCCAGCAAAGGCGTCGTCCGGAATCAGCCCCAGCATTTT. Translation gives CASKGVVRNQPQHF.

The V and J genes are TRBV19 and TRBJ2-1; TRBD1 or TRBD2 may be the D gene (6 bases each). CDR1 LNHDA and CDR2 SQIVND come from the germline V gene (reference sequence). This CDR3 is 15 amino acids long. V was pared by 6 bases and J by 7 bases, with 19 bases between. For the CDR3, the DNA is TGTGCCAGTAGCTTAGGACCTGAAGGGGGGAATGAGCAGTTCTTC. It specifies CASSLGPEGGNEQFF.

This clone appeared a single time. The chain has TRBV18 and TRBJ2-2; no firm D call. The germline V gene encodes CDR1 KGHSH and CDR2 LQKENI. V lost 3 bases and J 0 bases, leaving 8 bases between the germline ends. The CDR3 is 15 amino acids. The CDR3 is CASSPRPANTGELFF. CDR3 bases: TGTGCCAGCTCACCCAGACCCGCGAACACCGGGGAGCTGTTTTTT.

This rearrangement joins TRBV7-2 to TRBJ2-1; D unclear. In germline, CDR1 is SGHTA, CDR2 FQGNSA. The CDR3 runs 17 residues. The germline V and J ends were trimmed by 0 bases and 2 bases, with 14 bases remaining between them. CDR3 sequence reads: CASSLASMTSAYNEQFF. The CDR3 DNA is TGTGCCAGCAGCTTAGCAAGTATGACCTCGGCCTACAATGAGCAGTTCTTC.

The chain couples TRBV7-9 to TRBJ1-3; D ambiguous. The germline V gene has CDR1 SEHNR and CDR2 FQNEAQ (reference sequence). The ends were cut back, 0 bases at V and 4 bases at J, with 13 bases in the middle. The CDR3 contains 16 residues. CDR3 bases: TGTGCCAGCAGCTTAGCGGGCGGACGCGGAGGAAACACCATATATTTT. Its translation is CASSLAGGRGGNTIYF. Full variable domain (missing parts from reference TRBV7-9 and TRBJ1-3): DTGVSQNPRHKITKRGQNVTFRCDPISEHNRLYWYRQTLGQGPEFLTYFQNEAQLEKSRLLSDRFSAERPKGSFSTLEIQRTEQGDSAMYLCASSLAGGRGGNTIYFGEGSWLTVV.

The sample holds one count of this clone. J is TRBJ2-5 and V is TRBV5-4; D is uncertain. The V end lost 3 bases, the J end lost 2 bases, and 20 bases lay between the germline ends. The CDR3 length is 17 residues. The germline gives CDR1 SGHNT, CDR2 YYREEE (reference sequence). The CDR3 here is CASSSSGHTLSQETQYF. As DNA, the CDR3 is TGTGCCAGCAGCTCCTCAGGCCACACCCTCAGTCAAGAGACCCAGTACTTC.

This rearrangement joins TRBV7-2 to TRBJ2-1; 10 bases agree with TRBD2. The CDR3 runs to 14 residues. CDR1 and CDR2 from the germline V gene are SGHTA and FQGNSA. The V and J ends lost 5 bases and 14 bases, in that order; junction bases with no gene match: 12. The DNA of the CDR3 is TGTGCCAGCAGCCTGACCGCTGGAGCGGGAGGGGAGTTCTTC. This codes for CASSLTAGAGGEFF.

The count of this clone is one. The chain joins TRBV4-1 to TRBJ2-1; D is possibly TRBD1 (5 bases). In germline, CDR1 is MGHRA, CDR2 YSYEKL. V was cut by 2 bases and J by 0 bases, with 8 bases left in between. The CDR3 sequence is 15 residues long. CDR3: CASSQSDNSYNEQFF. The CDR3 DNA reads as TGCGCCAGCAGCCAATCGGACAACTCCTACAATGAGCAGTTCTTC.

The chain employs TRBV7-9 and TRBJ2-2; D may be TRBD2 (6 bases). This CDR3 has 15 amino acids. With 2 bases removed from V and 6 bases from J, the gap between germline ends came to 13 bases. CDR1 SEHNR and CDR2 FQNEAQ come from the germline V gene (reference sequence). The CDR3 DNA follows: TGTGCCAGCAGCTTATTACGGGAGTGGGCCGGGGAGCTGTTTTTT. Translating gives CASSLLREWAGELFF.

In DNA form, the CDR3 reads TGCAGCGTTGAATCTAGCGGGAGTCTTGAGACCCAGTACTTC. This gives the protein CSVESSGSLETQYF. The V gene is TRBV29-1, the J gene TRBJ2-5; 10 bases map to TRBD2. This CDR3 comprises 14 residues. V shed 2 bases, J shed 5 bases, and the junction held 5 bases outside the gene matches. CDR1 and CDR2 from the germline V gene are SQVTM and ANQGSEA. Full variable domain (rest looked up from reference TRBV29-1 and TRBJ2-5): SAVISQKPSRDICQRGTSLTIQCQVDSQVTMMFWYRQQPGQSLTLIATANQGSEATYESGFVIDKFPISRPNLTFSTLTVSNMSPEDSSIYLCSVESSGSLETQYFGPGTRLLVL.

J is TRBJ2-3 and V is TRBV14; D is ambiguous. CDR1 and CDR2 (germline): SGHDN, FVKESK. The CDR3 loop spans 16 amino acids. V was clipped by 4 bases and J by 1 base, with 15 bases between them. CDR3 in amino acids: CASSPLARTGTDTQYF. The CDR3 coding sequence is TGTGCCAGCAGCCCCCTTGCCAGGACGGGCACAGATACGCAGTATTTT.

The V gene is TRBV5-1, the J gene TRBJ2-7, with 8 bases identical to TRBD1. The trim removed 1 base at V and 2 bases at J, leaving 14 bases unmatched. This CDR3 spans 18 amino acids. Germline CDR1 reads SGHRS; CDR2 reads YFSETQ. CDR3 DNA sequence: TGCGCCAGCAGCTTGCGGGACATTGGACAGGGTATTACCTACGAGCAGTACTTC. It codes for CASSLRDIGQGITYEQYF.

In this sample, this clone turned up once. The V call is TRBV5-1, the J call TRBJ1-2; 9 nucleotides line up with TRBD1. With V trimmed by 0 bases and J by 7 bases, 7 bases remained unmatched. Germline V gene sequence: CDR1 SGHRS, CDR2 YFSETQ. The CDR3 runs to 15 residues. In DNA, the CDR3 is TGCGCCAGCAGCTTGGCGGGACAGGGCGGGTTTGGCTACACCTTC. This sequence encodes CASSLAGQGGFGYTF.

This clone came up a few times. This sequence joins TRBV18 and TRBJ2-2, with unresolved D. The CDR3 runs to 14 residues. Germline CDR1 reads KGHSH; CDR2 reads LQKENI. Trimming pared 5 bases from V and 2 bases from J, leaving 9 bases between. The CDR3 here is CASSEGINTGELFF. CDR3 nucleotides: TGTGCCAGCTCAGAAGGGATCAACACCGGGGAGCTGTTTTTT.

The V and J genes are TRBV11-2 and TRBJ2-7; a possible D gene is TRBD1 (7 bases). CDR1 SGHAT and CDR2 FQNNGV come from the germline V gene. This CDR3 has 17 residues. The V gene lost 1 base and the J gene lost 8 bases, with 24 bases spanning the gap. The CDR3 DNA reads TGTGCCAGCAGCTTAGCAGGTGGAGGGGGCGCAGGAACTCAGCAGTACTTC. This sequence encodes CASSLAGGGGAGTQQYF.

This CDR3 reads CSVTQALNTEAFF. Written as DNA, the CDR3 is TGCAGCGTTACCCAAGCCTTGAACACTGAAGCTTTCTTT. J is TRBJ1-1 and V is TRBV29-1; D remains unclear. Germline CDR1 and CDR2: SQVTM and ANQGSEA. The CDR3 totals 13 residues. Trimming stripped 5 bases from V and 0 bases from J, with 10 bases between.

V usage is TRBV9 and J usage is TRBJ2-7, with a weak D call TRBD1 (5 bases). V was trimmed by 4 bases and J by 4 bases, leaving 15 bases between them. The V gene's germline CDR1 is SGDLS and CDR2 YYNGEE. The CDR3 has 14 residues. In DNA form, the CDR3 reads TGTGCCAGCAGCCCCCGCCAGGGAAAATACGAGCAGTACTTC. Translated: CASSPRQGKYEQYF.

The gene calls are TRBV11-2 and TRBJ2-1; D possibly corresponds to TRBD1 (8 bases). In germline, CDR1 is SGHAT, CDR2 FQNNGV. There are 16 residues in the CDR3. V was shortened by 4 bases and J by 12 bases, with 25 bases between the two germline ends. The CDR3 here is CASSSLTRSTGGGQFF. CDR3 sequence (DNA): TGTGCCAGCAGCTCCCTCACTCGGTCAACAGGGGGGGGGCAGTTCTTC.

The chain combines TRBV11-2 with TRBJ2-2; weak D call: TRBD2 (5 bases). V lost 4 bases to trimming and J lost 4 bases, with 7 bases between them. Germline CDR1 and CDR2: SGHAT and FQNNGV. The CDR3 totals 13 residues. CDR3 sequence reads: CASSYRGTGELFF. CDR3 DNA: TGTGCCAGCAGCTACCGGGGCACCGGGGAGCTGTTTTTT.

The chain joins TRBV7-2 to TRBJ2-5; TRBD2 matches 13 bases. V lost 5 bases to trimming and J lost 3 bases; unmatched junction nucleotides: 6. This CDR3 is built from 16 residues. Germline lookup yields CDR1 SGHTA and CDR2 FQGNSA. The DNA of the CDR3 is TGTGCCAGCAGCCAGGGACTAGCGGGGACCGAAGAGACCCAGTACTTC. It is translated as CASSQGLAGTEETQYF.